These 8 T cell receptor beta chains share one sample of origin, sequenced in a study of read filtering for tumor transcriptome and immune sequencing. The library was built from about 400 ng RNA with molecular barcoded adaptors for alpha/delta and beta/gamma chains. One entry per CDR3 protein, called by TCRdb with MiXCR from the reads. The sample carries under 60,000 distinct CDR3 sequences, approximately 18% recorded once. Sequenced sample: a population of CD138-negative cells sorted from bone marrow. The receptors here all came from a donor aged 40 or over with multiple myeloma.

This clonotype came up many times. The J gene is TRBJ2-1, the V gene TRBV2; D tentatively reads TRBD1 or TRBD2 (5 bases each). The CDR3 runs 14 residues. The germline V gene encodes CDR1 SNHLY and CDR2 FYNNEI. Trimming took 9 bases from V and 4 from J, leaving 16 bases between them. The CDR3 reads CASSWGRAYNEQFF. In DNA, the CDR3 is TGTGCCAGTTCTTGGGGACGGGCGTACAATGAGCAGTTCTTC.

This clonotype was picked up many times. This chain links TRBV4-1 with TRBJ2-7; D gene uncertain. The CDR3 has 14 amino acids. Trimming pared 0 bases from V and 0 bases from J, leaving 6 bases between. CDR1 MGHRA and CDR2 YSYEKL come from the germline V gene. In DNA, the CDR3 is TGCGCCAGCAGCCAAGATAGGAGCTCCTACGAGCAGTACTTC. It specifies CASSQDRSSYEQYF.

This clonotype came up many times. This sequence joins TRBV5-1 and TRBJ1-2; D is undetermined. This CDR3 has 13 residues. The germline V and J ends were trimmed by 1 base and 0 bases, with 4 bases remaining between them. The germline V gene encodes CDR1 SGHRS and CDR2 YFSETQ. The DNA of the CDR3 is TGCGCCAGCAGCTTGACAGCTAACTATGGCTACACCTTC. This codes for CASSLTANYGYTF.

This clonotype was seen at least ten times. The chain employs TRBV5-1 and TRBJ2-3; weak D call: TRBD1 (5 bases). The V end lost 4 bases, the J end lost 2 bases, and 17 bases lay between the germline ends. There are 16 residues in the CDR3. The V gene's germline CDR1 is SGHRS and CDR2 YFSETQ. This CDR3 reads CASSLAGQGATDTQYF. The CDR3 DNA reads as TGCGCCAGCAGCCTCGCCGGACAAGGGGCCACAGATACGCAGTATTTT. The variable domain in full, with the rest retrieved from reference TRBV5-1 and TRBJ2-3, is KAGVTQTPRYLIKTRGQQVTLSCSPISGHRSVSWYQQTPGQGLQFLFEYFSETQRNKGNFPGRFSGRQFSNSRSEMNVSTLELGDSALYLCASSLAGQGATDTQYFGPGTRLTVL.

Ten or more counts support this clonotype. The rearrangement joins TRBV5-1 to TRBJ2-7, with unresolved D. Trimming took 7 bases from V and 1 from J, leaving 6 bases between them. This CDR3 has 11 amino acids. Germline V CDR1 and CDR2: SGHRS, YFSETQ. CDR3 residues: CASASSYEQYF. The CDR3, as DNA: TGCGCCAGCGCAAGTTCCTACGAGCAGTACTTC.

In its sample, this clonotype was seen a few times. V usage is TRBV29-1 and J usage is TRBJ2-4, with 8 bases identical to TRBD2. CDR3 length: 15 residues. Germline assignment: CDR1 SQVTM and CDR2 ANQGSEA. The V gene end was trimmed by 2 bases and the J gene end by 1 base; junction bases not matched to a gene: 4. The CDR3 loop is CSVESPGGAKNIQYF. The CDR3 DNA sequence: TGCAGCGTTGAATCGCCGGGGGGGGCCAAAAACATTCAGTACTTC.

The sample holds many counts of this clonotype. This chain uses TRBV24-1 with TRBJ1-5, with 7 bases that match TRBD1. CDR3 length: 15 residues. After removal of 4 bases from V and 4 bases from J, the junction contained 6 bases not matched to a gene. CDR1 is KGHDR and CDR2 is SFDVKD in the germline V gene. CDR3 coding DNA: TGTGCCACCAGTGAGGGACAGTCGGAAAATCAGCCCCAGCATTTT. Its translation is CATSEGQSENQPQHF.

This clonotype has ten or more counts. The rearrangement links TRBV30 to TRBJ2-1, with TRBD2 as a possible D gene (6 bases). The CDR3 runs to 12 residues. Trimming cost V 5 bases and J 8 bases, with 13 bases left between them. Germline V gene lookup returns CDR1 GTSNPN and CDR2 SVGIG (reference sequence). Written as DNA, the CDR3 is TGTGCCTGGGGCGGAGGGAGGTATGAGCAGTTCTTC. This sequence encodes CAWGGGRYEQFF.